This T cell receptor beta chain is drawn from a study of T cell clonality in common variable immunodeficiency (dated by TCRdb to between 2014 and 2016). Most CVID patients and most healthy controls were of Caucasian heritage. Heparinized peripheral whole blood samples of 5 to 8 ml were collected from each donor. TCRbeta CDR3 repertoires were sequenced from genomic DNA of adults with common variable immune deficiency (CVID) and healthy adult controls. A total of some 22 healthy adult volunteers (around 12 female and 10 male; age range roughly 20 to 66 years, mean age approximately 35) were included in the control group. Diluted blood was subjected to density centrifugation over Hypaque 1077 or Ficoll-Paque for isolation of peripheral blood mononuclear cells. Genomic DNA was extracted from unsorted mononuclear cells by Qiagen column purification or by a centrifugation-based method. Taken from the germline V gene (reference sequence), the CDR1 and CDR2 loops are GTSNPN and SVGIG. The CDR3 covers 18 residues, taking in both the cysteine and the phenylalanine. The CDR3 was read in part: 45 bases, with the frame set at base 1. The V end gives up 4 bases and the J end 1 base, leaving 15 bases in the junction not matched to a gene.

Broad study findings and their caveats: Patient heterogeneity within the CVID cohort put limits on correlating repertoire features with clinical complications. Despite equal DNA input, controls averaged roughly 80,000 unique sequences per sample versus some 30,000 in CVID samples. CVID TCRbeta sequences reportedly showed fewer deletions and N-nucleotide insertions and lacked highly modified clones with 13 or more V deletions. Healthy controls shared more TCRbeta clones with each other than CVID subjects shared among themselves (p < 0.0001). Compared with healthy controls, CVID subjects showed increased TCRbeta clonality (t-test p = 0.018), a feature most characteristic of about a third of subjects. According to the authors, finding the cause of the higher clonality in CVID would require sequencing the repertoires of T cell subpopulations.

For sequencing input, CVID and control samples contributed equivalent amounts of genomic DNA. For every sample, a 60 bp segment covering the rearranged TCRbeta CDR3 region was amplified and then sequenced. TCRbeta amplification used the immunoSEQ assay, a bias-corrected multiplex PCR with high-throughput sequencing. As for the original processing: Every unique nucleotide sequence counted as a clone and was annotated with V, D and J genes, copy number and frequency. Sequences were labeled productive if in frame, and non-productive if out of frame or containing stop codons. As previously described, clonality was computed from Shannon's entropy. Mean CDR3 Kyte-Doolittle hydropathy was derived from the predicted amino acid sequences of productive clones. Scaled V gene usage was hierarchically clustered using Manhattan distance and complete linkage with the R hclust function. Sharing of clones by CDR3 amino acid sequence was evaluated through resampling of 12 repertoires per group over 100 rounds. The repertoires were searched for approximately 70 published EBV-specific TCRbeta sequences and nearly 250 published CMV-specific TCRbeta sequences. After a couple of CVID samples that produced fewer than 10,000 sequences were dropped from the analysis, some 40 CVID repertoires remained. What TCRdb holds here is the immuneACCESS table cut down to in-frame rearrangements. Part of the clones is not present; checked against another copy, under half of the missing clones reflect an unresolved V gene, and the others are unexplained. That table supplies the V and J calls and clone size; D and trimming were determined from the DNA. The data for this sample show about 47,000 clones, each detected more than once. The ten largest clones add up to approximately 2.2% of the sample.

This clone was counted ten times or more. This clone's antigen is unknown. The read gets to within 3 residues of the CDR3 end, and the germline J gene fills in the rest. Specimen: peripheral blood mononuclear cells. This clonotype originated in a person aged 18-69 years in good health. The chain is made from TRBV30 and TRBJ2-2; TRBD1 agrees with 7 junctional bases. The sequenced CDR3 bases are TGTGCCTGGAATCAAGGAGTGACGGGACAGATGAACACCGGGGAG. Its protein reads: CAWNQGVTGQMNTGE. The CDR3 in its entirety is CAWNQGVTGQMNTGELFF.